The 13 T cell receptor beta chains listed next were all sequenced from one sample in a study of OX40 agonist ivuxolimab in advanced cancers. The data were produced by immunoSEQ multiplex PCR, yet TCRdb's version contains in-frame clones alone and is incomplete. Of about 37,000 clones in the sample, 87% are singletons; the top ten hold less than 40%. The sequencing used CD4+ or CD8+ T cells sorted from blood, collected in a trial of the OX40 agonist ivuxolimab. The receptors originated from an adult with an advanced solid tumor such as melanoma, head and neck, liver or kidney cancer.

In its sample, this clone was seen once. CDR3 sequence reads: CASSLSPETQYF. The CDR3 bases are TGTGCCAGCAGCTTGTCCCCAGAGACCCAGTACTTC. This rearrangement joins TRBV5-4 to TRBJ2-5; no clear D. The CDR3 runs to 12 residues. The germline V gene encodes CDR1 SGHNT and CDR2 YYREEE (reference sequence). The V gene lost 1 base and the J gene lost 4 bases, with 5 bases spanning the gap. Filled out from reference TRBV5-4 and TRBJ2-5, the complete variable domain reads ETGVTQSPTHLIKTRGQQVTLRCSSQSGHNTVSWYQQALGQGPQFIFQYYREEENGRGNFPPRFSGLQFPNYSSELNVNALELDDSALYLCASSLSPETQYFGPGTRLLVL.

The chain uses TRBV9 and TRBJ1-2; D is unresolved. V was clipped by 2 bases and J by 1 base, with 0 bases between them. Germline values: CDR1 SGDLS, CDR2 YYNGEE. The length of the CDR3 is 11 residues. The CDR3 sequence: CASSVNYGYTF. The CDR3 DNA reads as TGTGCCAGCAGCGTTAACTATGGCTACACCTTC.

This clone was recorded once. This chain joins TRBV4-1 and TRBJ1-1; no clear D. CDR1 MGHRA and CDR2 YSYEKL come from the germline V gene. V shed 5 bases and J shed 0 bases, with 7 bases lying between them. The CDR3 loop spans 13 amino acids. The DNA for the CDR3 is TGCGCCAGCAGCGACCGGATGAACACTGAAGCTTTCTTT. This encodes CASSDRMNTEAFF.

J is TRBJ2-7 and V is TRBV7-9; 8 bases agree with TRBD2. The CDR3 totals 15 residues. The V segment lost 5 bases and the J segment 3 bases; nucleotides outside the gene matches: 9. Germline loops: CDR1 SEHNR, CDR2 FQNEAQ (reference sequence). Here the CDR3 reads CASSISGTRVYEQYF. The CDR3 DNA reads TGTGCCAGCAGCATTTCCGGGACTAGAGTCTACGAGCAGTACTTC.

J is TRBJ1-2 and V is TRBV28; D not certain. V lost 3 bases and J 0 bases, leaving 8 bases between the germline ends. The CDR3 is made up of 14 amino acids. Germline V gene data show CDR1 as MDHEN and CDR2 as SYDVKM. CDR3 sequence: CASSFGQSNYGYTF. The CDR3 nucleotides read TGTGCCAGCAGTTTTGGGCAGTCTAACTATGGCTACACCTTC.

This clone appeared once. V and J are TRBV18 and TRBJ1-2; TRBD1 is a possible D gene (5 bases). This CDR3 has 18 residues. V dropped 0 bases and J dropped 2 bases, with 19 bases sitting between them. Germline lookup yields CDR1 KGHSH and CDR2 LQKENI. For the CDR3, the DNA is TGTGCCAGCTCACCACCGGGCATTGGTCCAGGGCAAAACTATGGCTACACCTTC. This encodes CASSPPGIGPGQNYGYTF.

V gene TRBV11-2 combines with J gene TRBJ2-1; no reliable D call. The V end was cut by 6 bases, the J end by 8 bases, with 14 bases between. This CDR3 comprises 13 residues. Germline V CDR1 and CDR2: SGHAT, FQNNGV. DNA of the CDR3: TGTGCCAGCAGTTCGACCCGAGCTTATGAGCAGTTCTTC. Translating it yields CASSSTRAYEQFF.

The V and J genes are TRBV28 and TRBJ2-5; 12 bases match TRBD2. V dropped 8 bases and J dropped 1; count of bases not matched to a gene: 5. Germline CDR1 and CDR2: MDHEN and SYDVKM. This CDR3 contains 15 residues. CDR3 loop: CASGGLAGIQETQYF. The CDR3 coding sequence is TGTGCCAGCGGTGGACTAGCGGGGATCCAAGAGACCCAGTACTTC.

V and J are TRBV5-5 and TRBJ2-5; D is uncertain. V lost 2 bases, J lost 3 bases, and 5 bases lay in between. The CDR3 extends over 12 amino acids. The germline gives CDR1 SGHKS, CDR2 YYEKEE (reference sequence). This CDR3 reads CASSFTEETQYF. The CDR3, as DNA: TGTGCCAGCAGCTTCACGGAAGAGACCCAGTACTTC.

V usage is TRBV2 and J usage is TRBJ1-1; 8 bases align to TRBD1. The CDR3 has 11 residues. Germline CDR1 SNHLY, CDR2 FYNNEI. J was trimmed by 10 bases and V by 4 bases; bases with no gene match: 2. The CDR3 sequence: CASSGDRGAFF. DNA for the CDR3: TGTGCCAGCAGTGGCGACAGGGGAGCTTTCTTT.

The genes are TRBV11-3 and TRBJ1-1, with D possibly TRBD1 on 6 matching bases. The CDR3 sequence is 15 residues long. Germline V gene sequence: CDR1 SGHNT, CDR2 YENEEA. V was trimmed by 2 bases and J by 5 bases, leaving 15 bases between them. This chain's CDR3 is CASSLSGRGGTEAFF. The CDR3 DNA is TGTGCCAGCAGCTTATCGGGCAGGGGTGGGACTGAAGCTTTCTTT.

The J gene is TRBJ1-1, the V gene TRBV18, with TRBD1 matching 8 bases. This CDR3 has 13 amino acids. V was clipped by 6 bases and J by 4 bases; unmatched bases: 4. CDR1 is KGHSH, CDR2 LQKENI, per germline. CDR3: CASSPTGGTEAFF. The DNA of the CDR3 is TGTGCCAGCTCGCCAACAGGGGGCACTGAAGCTTTCTTT. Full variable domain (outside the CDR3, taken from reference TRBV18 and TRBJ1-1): NAGVMQNPRHLVRRRGQEARLRCSPMKGHSHVYWYRQLPEEGLKFMVYLQKENIIDESGMPKERFSAEFPKEGPSILRIQQVVRGDSAAYFCASSPTGGTEAFFGQGTRLTVV.

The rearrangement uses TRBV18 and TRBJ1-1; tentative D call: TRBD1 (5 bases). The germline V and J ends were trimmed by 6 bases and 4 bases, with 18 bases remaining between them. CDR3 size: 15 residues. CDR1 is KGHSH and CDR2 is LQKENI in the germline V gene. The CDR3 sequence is CASSADISWFTEAFF. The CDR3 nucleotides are TGTGCCAGCTCGGCGGACATATCTTGGTTCACTGAAGCTTTCTTT.